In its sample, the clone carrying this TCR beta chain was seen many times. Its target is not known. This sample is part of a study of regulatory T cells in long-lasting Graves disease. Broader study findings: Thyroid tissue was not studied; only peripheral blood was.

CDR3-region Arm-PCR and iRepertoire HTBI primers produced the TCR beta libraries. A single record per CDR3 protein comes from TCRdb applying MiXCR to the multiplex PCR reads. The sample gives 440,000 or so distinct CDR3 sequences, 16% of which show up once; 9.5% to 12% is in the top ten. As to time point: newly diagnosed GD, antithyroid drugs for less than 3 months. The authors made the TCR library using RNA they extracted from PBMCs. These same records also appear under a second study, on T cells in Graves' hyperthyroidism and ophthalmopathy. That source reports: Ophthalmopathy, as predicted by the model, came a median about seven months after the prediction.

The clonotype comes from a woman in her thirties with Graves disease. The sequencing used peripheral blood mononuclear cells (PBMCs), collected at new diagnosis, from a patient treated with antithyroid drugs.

CDR3: CSARDLRGYGYTF. CDR3 coding DNA: TGCAGTGCTAGAGATTTGAGGGGCTATGGCTACACCTTC. This rearrangement joins TRBV20-1 to TRBJ1-2, with D possibly TRBD1 on 5 matching bases. The V gene's germline CDR1 is DFQATT and CDR2 SNEGSKA (reference sequence). CDR3 size: 13 residues. Between the trimmed V and J ends, which lost 0 bases and 4 bases, there was a span of 9 bases.